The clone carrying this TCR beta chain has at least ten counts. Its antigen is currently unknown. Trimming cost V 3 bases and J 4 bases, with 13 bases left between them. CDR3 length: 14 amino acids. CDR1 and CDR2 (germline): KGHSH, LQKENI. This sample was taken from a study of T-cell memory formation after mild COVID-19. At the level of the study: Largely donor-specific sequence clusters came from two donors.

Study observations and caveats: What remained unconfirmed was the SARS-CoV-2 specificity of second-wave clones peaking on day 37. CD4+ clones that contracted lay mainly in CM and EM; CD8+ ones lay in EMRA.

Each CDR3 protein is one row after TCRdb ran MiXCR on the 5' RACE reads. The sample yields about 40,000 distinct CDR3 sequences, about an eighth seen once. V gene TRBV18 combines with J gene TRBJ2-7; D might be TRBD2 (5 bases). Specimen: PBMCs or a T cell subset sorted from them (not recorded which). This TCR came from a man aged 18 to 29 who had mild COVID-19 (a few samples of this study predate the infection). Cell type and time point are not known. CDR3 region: CASSPAGTAYEQYF. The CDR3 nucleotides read TGTGCCAGCTCACCGGCGGGCACCGCTTACGAGCAGTACTTC.